This entry is about one TCR beta chain. Its antigen remains unidentified. Per-nucleotide qualities are absent, and no much larger clonotype sits a single base away. The sample's treatment or condition label, in plain terms: live attenuated yellow fever vaccine strain. At each blood-draw timepoint, two biological replicates of bulk PBMCs were obtained. PBMCs were isolated from peripheral blood using a standard Ficoll-Paque protocol. TriZol was used to extract RNA from bulk PBMCs, CD4 and CD8 fractions, and dextramer-positive and dextramer-negative fractions. CDR1 SGHTA and CDR2 FQGNSA were looked up in the germline V gene. Including cysteine and phenylalanine, the CDR3 has 17 amino acids. Only CDR3 DNA remains: 51 bases, in frame from the first base. Trimmed from V: 5 bases; trimmed from J: 6 bases; junction bases lacking a gene match: 17. The data originate from a study of T cells after yellow fever vaccination (dated by TCRdb to the late 2010s). Study-level background: The SMART-Seq v4 Ultra Low Input RNA kit was used to prepare libraries from fractions with low cell numbers. Bulk TCR alpha and beta repertoires were sequenced longitudinally to track T-cell clones before and after primary and booster YFV17D yellow fever vaccination. Two healthy male donors made up the cohort, one aged 18 to 30 years and the other aged 30 to 40 years. Blood was drawn at multiple timepoints before and after primary and secondary immunization, with bulk PBMC replicates and cell subsets isolated. Paper-wide results and their limitations: Most clones expanded after primary vaccination (around 96% of CD4 and around 89% of CD8) were re-detected after the booster, suggesting that broad memory maintenance occurred. Because the study included only a couple of donors, the extent to which the findings can be generalized is limited. The secondary T-cell response was found to be weaker but faster than the primary response, with a peak reached on day 5 rather than on day 15. Computational filtering was needed because FACS-sorted repertoires could contain abundant contaminating clonotypes from the bulk population. A small fraction of clonotypes appeared in both the CD4 and CD8 compartments, likely as a result of convergent recombination.

TCR cDNA was synthesized by 5'RACE template switching, which introduced a universal primer site and unique molecular identifiers. cDNA synthesis was primed from both the TCR alpha and TCR beta constant segments. Library amplification involved two PCR steps, and the second step added sample barcodes and sequencing adapters. Sequencing of the libraries was done on either Illumina HiSeq 2500 (2x100 bp) or NovaSeq (2x150 bp). As for the authors' bioinformatics: MIGEC was used to demultiplex reads and collapse the reads into UMI consensus sequences, and MiXCR was used for V(D)J alignment. Vaccine-responding clonotypes were identified with edgeR using replicate PBMC samples, with FDR below 0.01 and a log2 fold change above 5 up to day 15 being required. CD4 or CD8 identity was assigned to each bulk clonotype according to whether the clonotype was present at higher abundance in the sequenced CD4 repertoire or the sequenced CD8 repertoire. TCRdb trimmed public reads at Q25 via fastp, called clones via MiXCR and kept in-frame beta chains. Every CDR3 protein is listed once, alongside the most common genes and DNA of its rows. The V and J calls shown here were made by TCRdb, not taken from the authors' results. Here the sample has about 630,000 distinct CDR3 sequences; 9% to 15% occur a single time. Approximately 15% of the sample goes to the ten largest clones.

The clonotype comes from a man aged 25 to 40 who received the YFV17D yellow fever vaccine. The rearranged segments are TRBV7-2 and TRBJ2-3; 7 nucleotides in the junction match TRBD2. Source: PBMCs, taken on the day of the yellow fever booster vaccination. The CDR3 protein: CASSRRWAGEMKDTQYF. The base sequence is TGTGCCAGCAGCCGTAGGTGGGCGGGAGAGATGAAGGATACGCAGTATTTT.